Each of the 28 T cell receptor beta chains below was sequenced from the same sample in a study of blood T cell repertoires in COVID-19. Libraries were prepared by immunoSEQ multiplex PCR; TCRdb keeps only in-frame clonotypes and omits some of them. The sample has fewer than 450,000 clones; 90% are singletons. Sequencing used PBMCs or T cells enriched from blood (not recorded which). These receptors all come from a man younger than 30 who had recovered from COVID-19.

This chain links TRBV12-5 with TRBJ2-5, with 10 bases that match TRBD2. This CDR3 spans 15 amino acids. Germline V CDR1 and CDR2: LGHNT, FRNRAP. The V and J ends lost 6 bases and 2 bases, in that order; junction bases with no gene match: 6. The CDR3 region has the DNA TGTGCTAGTGGGCCCGGGACTAGCGCTCAAGAGACCCAGTACTTC. It codes for CASGPGTSAQETQYF.

The rearrangement uses TRBV12-5 and TRBJ1-1, with no clear D. The CDR3 covers 13 residues. Germline V CDR1 and CDR2: LGHNT, FRNRAP. Trimming took off 6 bases at V and 5 bases at J, with 13 bases between the two ends. CDR3 nucleotides: TGTGCTAGTGGGAATTGGGGAGGGACTGAAGCTTTCTTT. This gives the protein CASGNWGGTEAFF.

This sequence joins TRBV4-1 and TRBJ1-1; TRBD1 aligns across 7 bases. CDR1 is MGHRA, CDR2 YSYEKL, per germline. V shed 3 bases, J shed 12 bases, and the junction held 16 bases outside the gene matches. This CDR3 is built from 15 residues. CDR3 in amino acids: CASSQPGQKARTTFF. The DNA of the CDR3 is TGCGCCAGCAGCCAGCCGGGACAGAAGGCTAGAACGACTTTCTTT.

V is TRBV18 and J is TRBJ2-6, with D possibly matching TRBD2 (5 bases). The CDR3 has 18 amino acids. V lost 2 bases, J lost 0 bases, and 14 bases lay in between. Germline CDR1 KGHSH, CDR2 LQKENI. CDR3 nucleotide sequence: TGTGCCAGCTCACCAAGTCCGGAGGTTAGCTCTGGGGCCAACGTCCTGACTTTC. Amino acids: CASSPSPEVSSGANVLTF.

The rearrangement joins TRBV7-9 to TRBJ2-5; D is perhaps TRBD1 (5 bases). V was cut by 2 bases and J by 0 bases, with 10 bases left in between. CDR3 size: 15 residues. Germline V gene sequence: CDR1 SEHNR, CDR2 FQNEAQ (reference sequence). In DNA form, the CDR3 reads TGTGCCAGCAGCTTAATAGGGGCGAACCAAGAGACCCAGTACTTC. It encodes CASSLIGANQETQYF. Variable domain in full (rest from reference TRBV7-9 and TRBJ2-5): DTGVSQNPRHKITKRGQNVTFRCDPISEHNRLYWYRQTLGQGPEFLTYFQNEAQLEKSRLLSDRFSAERPKGSFSTLEIQRTEQGDSAMYLCASSLIGANQETQYFGPGTRLLVL.

The chain recombines TRBV9 with TRBJ2-7; perhaps TRBD2 as D (6 bases). Trimming cost V 1 base and J 5 bases, with 13 bases left between them. Germline V gives CDR1 SGDLS, CDR2 YYNGEE. The CDR3 contains 14 residues. The CDR3 sequence is CASSVSSGGNEQYF. The CDR3 DNA reads TGTGCCAGCAGCGTATCGTCCGGGGGAAACGAGCAGTACTTC.

The gene calls are TRBV13 and TRBJ1-3; D possibly corresponds to TRBD1 (6 bases). CDR1 and CDR2 (germline): PRHDT, FYEKMQ (reference sequence). Trimming took 5 bases from V and 4 from J, leaving 21 bases between them. The CDR3 loop spans 17 amino acids. CDR3 protein: CASSPYPVRGSGNTIYF. CDR3 DNA sequence: TGTGCCAGCAGCCCCTACCCCGTGAGGGGGTCCGGAAACACCATATATTTT.

The J gene is TRBJ2-3, the V gene TRBV9, with 12 bases that match TRBD1. Trimming cost V 0 bases and J 4 bases; bases outside gene matches: 6. Looked up from germline, CDR1 is SGDLS and CDR2 is YYNGEE. CDR3 size: 17 residues. The CDR3 sequence: CASSVAGGTGGPDTQYF. For the CDR3, the DNA is TGTGCCAGCAGCGTAGCTGGAGGGACAGGGGGCCCAGATACGCAGTATTTT.

The J gene is TRBJ1-6, the V gene TRBV5-1, with D hard to call. Per germline, CDR1 SGHRS and CDR2 YFSETQ. The CDR3 is 15 amino acids. The V gene lost 4 bases and the J gene lost 7 bases, with 15 bases spanning the gap. In DNA form, the CDR3 reads TGCGCCAGCAGCAGCAGCGGGCAGTCCAATTCACCCCTCCACTTT. Encoded protein: CASSSSGQSNSPLHF.

This rearrangement joins TRBV4-2 to TRBJ2-7; maybe TRBD1 (6 bases). The CDR3 runs to 15 residues. From germline, CDR1 is LGHNA and CDR2 YNFKEQ. V was clipped by 4 bases and J by 0 bases, with 13 bases between them. The CDR3 reads CASSRAGTTSYEQYF. The CDR3 DNA is TGTGCCAGCAGCCGAGCCGGGACAACCTCCTACGAGCAGTACTTC.

V usage is TRBV28 and J usage is TRBJ2-7; D possibly corresponds to TRBD2 (6 bases). This CDR3 comprises 15 residues. Trimming pared 2 bases from V and 2 bases from J, leaving 13 bases between. Germline V CDR1 and CDR2: MDHEN, SYDVKM. The CDR3 sequence: CASSLRISGAYEQYF. The CDR3 nucleotides are TGTGCCAGCAGTTTAAGGATTAGCGGAGCCTACGAGCAGTACTTC.

The table lists this clone with a count of one. The V gene is TRBV25-1, the J gene TRBJ2-7; 12 bases align to TRBD1. Germline loops: CDR1 MGHDK, CDR2 SYGVNS. The CDR3 runs to 14 residues. J gave up 4 bases and V 5 bases, and 3 bases lay outside the gene matches. CDR3 amino acids: CASSPGQGAYEQYF. CDR3 bases: TGTGCCAGCAGTCCGGGACAGGGGGCGTACGAGCAGTACTTC.

This chain uses TRBV5-5 with TRBJ1-2; 9 bases agree with TRBD1. CDR1 and CDR2 from the germline V gene are SGHKS and YYEKEE (reference sequence). This CDR3 is 17 amino acids long. The trim removed 4 bases at V and 2 bases at J, leaving 12 bases unmatched. The DNA of the CDR3 is TGTGCCAGCAGCCTTCACACAGGGGGCGCGCAGAACTATGGCTACACCTTC. The encoded protein is CASSLHTGGAQNYGYTF.

The chain joins TRBV27 to TRBJ2-1, with TRBD2 matching 12 bases. The germline CDR1 and CDR2 sequences are MNHEY and SMNVEV (reference sequence). V lost 5 bases, J lost 0 bases, and 11 bases stayed unmatched. CDR3 length: 19 amino acids. The CDR3 nucleotides read TGTGCCAGCAGTGTTCAACTAGCGGGGGGATTAAGCTCCTACAATGAGCAGTTCTTC. Translated, it gives CASSVQLAGGLSSYNEQFF.

V usage is TRBV6-5 and J usage is TRBJ1-2; D gene unclear. Germline V gene lookup returns CDR1 MNHEY and CDR2 SVGAGI. V was shortened by 6 bases and J by 3 bases, with 17 bases between the two germline ends. There are 15 residues in the CDR3. The CDR3 protein is CASRDGLGGDYGYTF. Written as DNA, the CDR3 is TGTGCCAGCAGAGACGGACTCGGCGGGGACTATGGCTACACCTTC.

The chain employs TRBV10-3 and TRBJ2-3, with 16 bases aligning to TRBD2. The CDR3 runs to 17 residues. Germline values: CDR1 ENHRY, CDR2 SYGVKD. V lost 8 bases and J lost 3; bases outside the gene matches: 8. CDR3 nucleotide sequence: TGTGCCATCGGAATGGAGGGACTAGCGGGGGGGACAGATACGCAGTATTTT. Translating gives CAIGMEGLAGGTDTQYF.

The J gene is TRBJ1-2, the V gene TRBV6-5; 7 bases agree with TRBD1. This CDR3 has 15 amino acids. V lost 5 bases to trimming and J lost 0 bases; unmatched junction nucleotides: 6. Germline values: CDR1 MNHEY, CDR2 SVGAGI. The CDR3 region has the DNA TGTGCCAGCAGTCTGGGACAGCAAACTAACTATGGCTACACCTTC. Translation: CASSLGQQTNYGYTF.

The V and J genes are TRBV3-1 (or the pseudogene TRBV3-2) and TRBJ2-5, with 9 bases that match TRBD2. Germline V gives CDR1 LGHDT, CDR2 YNNKEL (reference sequence). Trimming took 0 bases from V and 5 from J; bases not matched to a gene: 7. The CDR3 totals 16 residues. In nucleotides, the CDR3 is TGTGCCAGCAGCCAAGATTTGCTAGCGGGAACGGAGACCCAGTACTTC. Translation gives CASSQDLLAGTETQYF.

The genes are TRBV7-9 and TRBJ2-1, with TRBD2 as a possible D gene (6 bases). The CDR3 runs to 13 residues. V was trimmed by 5 bases and J by 8 bases, leaving 13 bases between them. Germline V gene data show CDR1 as SEHNR and CDR2 as FQNEAQ (reference sequence). In DNA form, the CDR3 reads TGTGCCAGCAGCCGCCAGACTAGGGATGAGCAGTTCTTC. Its protein is CASSRQTRDEQFF. Complete variable domain (other parts from reference TRBV7-9 and TRBJ2-1): DTGVSQNPRHKITKRGQNVTFRCDPISEHNRLYWYRQTLGQGPEFLTYFQNEAQLEKSRLLSDRFSAERPKGSFSTLEIQRTEQGDSAMYLCASSRQTRDEQFFGPGTRLTVL.

V is TRBV19 and J is TRBJ2-3, with 9 bases that match TRBD1. This CDR3 is 15 amino acids long. The V gene's germline CDR1 is LNHDA and CDR2 SQIVND (reference sequence). The ends lost 3 bases at V and 4 bases at J; junction bases unmatched: 5. CDR3 region: CASSMRQGGADTQYF. As DNA, the CDR3 is TGTGCCAGTAGTATGAGACAGGGGGGCGCAGATACGCAGTATTTT.

In its sample, this clone was seen once. V is TRBV27 and J is TRBJ1-5; D uncertain. Germline loops: CDR1 MNHEY, CDR2 SMNVEV (reference sequence). The CDR3 sequence is 15 residues long. V shed 2 bases and J shed 4 bases, with 12 bases lying between them. This chain's CDR3 is CASSLIGSRNQPQHF. CDR3 bases: TGTGCCAGCAGTTTAATAGGGAGCCGTAATCAGCCCCAGCATTTT.

V and J are TRBV2 and TRBJ1-4; no clear D. This CDR3 is 13 amino acids long. V was pared by 3 bases and J by 6 bases, with 8 bases between. Germline loops: CDR1 SNHLY, CDR2 FYNNEI. The CDR3 sequence: CASSEYNDEKLFF. The CDR3 nucleotides are TGTGCCAGCAGTGAGTACAACGATGAAAAACTGTTTTTT.

The CDR3 spells CASSRAGGITGELFF. CDR3 DNA sequence: TGCGCCAGCAGCCGCGCGGGGGGGATCACCGGGGAGCTGTTTTTT. The chain employs TRBV5-1 and TRBJ2-2, with TRBD2 identical over 9 bases. The CDR3 spans 15 residues. J was trimmed by 4 bases and V by 4 bases; bases with no gene match: 5. Germline V gives CDR1 SGHRS, CDR2 YFSETQ. The full variable domain, its missing parts supplied by reference TRBV5-1 and TRBJ2-2, is KAGVTQTPRYLIKTRGQQVTLSCSPISGHRSVSWYQQTPGQGLQFLFEYFSETQRNKGNFPGRFSGRQFSNSRSEMNVSTLELGDSALYLCASSRAGGITGELFFGEGSRLTVL.

The chain recombines TRBV2 with TRBJ2-4; 12 bases agree with TRBD2. CDR1 is SNHLY and CDR2 is FYNNEI in the germline V gene. J was trimmed by 0 bases and V by 7 bases; bases with no gene match: 4. The CDR3 extends over 16 amino acids. The CDR3 protein is CASKRGLAGAKNIQYF. CDR3 nucleotides: TGTGCCAGCAAGAGGGGACTAGCGGGAGCCAAAAACATTCAGTACTTC. Using reference TRBV2 and TRBJ2-4 for the parts outside the CDR3, the full variable domain is EPEVTQTPSHQVTQMGQEVILRCVPISNHLYFYWYRQILGQKVEFLVSFYNNEISEKSEIFDDQFSVERPDGSNFTLKIRSTKLEDSAMYFCASKRGLAGAKNIQYFGAGTRLSVL.

This chain connects TRBV5-4 to TRBJ2-2; 10 nucleotides match TRBD1. The germline CDR1 and CDR2 sequences are SGHNT and YYREEE (reference sequence). V was clipped by 2 bases and J by 7 bases; unmatched bases: 8. The CDR3 runs 16 residues. The CDR3 spells CASSFPGQGRNGELFF. In DNA form, the CDR3 reads TGTGCCAGCAGCTTTCCGGGACAGGGGCGGAACGGGGAGCTGTTTTTT.

The chain is built from TRBV7-2 and TRBJ2-1; 13 nucleotides agree with TRBD2. CDR3 length: 14 residues. The germline V gene has CDR1 SGHTA and CDR2 FQGNSA. Trimming took 3 bases from V and 8 from J; bases not matched to a gene: 1. CDR3 region: CASSLTSGGYEQFF. The CDR3 bases are TGTGCCAGCAGCTTGACTAGCGGGGGGTATGAGCAGTTCTTC.

The chain employs TRBV10-1 and TRBJ2-1, with D perhaps matching TRBD2 (5 bases). CDR1 and CDR2 from the germline V gene are WNHNN and SYGVQD (reference sequence). The ends were cut back, 2 bases at V and 0 bases at J, with 11 bases in the middle. The CDR3 loop spans 16 amino acids. In DNA form, the CDR3 reads TGCGCCAGCAGTGAGACAATAGCGAGCTCCTACAATGAGCAGTTCTTC. Translation: CASSETIASSYNEQFF.

The V and J genes are TRBV2 and TRBJ1-5, with D possibly TRBD1 on 6 matching bases. This CDR3 is built from 13 residues. V shed 6 bases and J shed 1 base, with 7 bases lying between them. Germline V gene lookup returns CDR1 SNHLY and CDR2 FYNNEI. CDR3 sequence: CASRRGSNQPQHF. The CDR3 nucleotides read TGTGCCAGCAGAAGGGGGAGCAATCAGCCCCAGCATTTT.